These T cell receptor beta chains were read from a single sample in a study of blood T cells in healthy people across ages. In TCRdb, the 5' RACE reads were re-called with MiXCR into one record per CDR3 protein. This sample has more than 700,000 distinct CDR3 sequences; about 48% occur once, and the top ten carry roughly 40%. Source material: blood. The source is an older man in good health. Each CDR3 is given with its conserved first and last residue. Fields, in order: V gene, J gene, D gene, clone size, CDR3 DNA, CDR3 protein. A D gene is named only where the DNA matches it firmly. Clone size, where shown, is once, few, many, or a class for clones that have expanded.

v_call: TRBV20-1; j_call: TRBJ1-5; d_call: NA; clone_size: NA; cdr3_nt: TGCAGTGCTAGAGATTCACGGTCAGAGCCCCAGCATTTT; cdr3_aa: CSARDSRSEPQHF
v_call: TRBV10-2; j_call: TRBJ2-3; d_call: TRBD2; clone_size: NA; cdr3_nt: TGCGCCAGCAGGCCGGGACTAGCGGCAGGTTACGCGTATTTT; cdr3_aa: CASRPGLAAGYAYF
v_call: TRBV7-9; j_call: TRBJ2-7; d_call: NA; clone_size: NA; cdr3_nt: TGTGCCAGCCAATGGGACGGCTACGAGCAGTACTTC; cdr3_aa: CASQWDGYEQYF
v_call: TRBV7-2; j_call: TRBJ2-1; d_call: NA; clone_size: NA; cdr3_nt: TGTGCCAGCAGCGTAGAGCGGCGCGGTGAGCAGTTCTTC; cdr3_aa: CASSVERRGEQFF
v_call: TRBV20-1; j_call: TRBJ2-1; d_call: TRBD2; clone_size: NA; cdr3_nt: TGCAGCGCCTGGCAGGGAGGGCCTCCCGATGAGCAGTTCTTC; cdr3_aa: CSAWQGGPPDEQFF
v_call: TRBV12-3/TRBV12-4; j_call: TRBJ1-5; d_call: NA; clone_size: NA; cdr3_nt: TGTGCCAGCAGCACAGGGTATAGCAATCAGCCCCAGCATTTT; cdr3_aa: CASSTGYSNQPQHF
v_call: TRBV5-1; j_call: TRBJ2-7; d_call: NA; clone_size: many; cdr3_nt: TGCGCCAGCAGCCCAGGGACTGGGAACCTACGCGAGCAGTACTTC; cdr3_aa: CASSPGTGNLREQYF
v_call: TRBV21-1; j_call: TRBJ1-5; d_call: NA; clone_size: few; cdr3_nt: TGTGCCAGCAGCAAGCAGGGTACGAGCAATCAGCCCCAGCATTTT; cdr3_aa: CASSKQGTSNQPQHF
v_call: TRBV20-1; j_call: TRBJ2-3; d_call: TRBD1; clone_size: few; cdr3_nt: TGCAGTGCGCCGGACAGGGGGTTTAGCACAGATACGCAGTATTTT; cdr3_aa: CSAPDRGFSTDTQYF
v_call: TRBV20-1; j_call: TRBJ2-5; d_call: TRBD1; clone_size: NA; cdr3_nt: TGCAGTGCTAGGGGACAGCAGCTAGAGACCCAGTACTTC; cdr3_aa: CSARGQQLETQYF
v_call: TRBV20-1; j_call: TRBJ2-1; d_call: TRBD2; clone_size: few; cdr3_nt: TGCAGTGCTAGAGGGCGGGAGCTTTACGAGCAGTTCTTC; cdr3_aa: CSARGRELYEQFF
v_call: TRBV4-2; j_call: TRBJ1-1; d_call: TRBD1; clone_size: NA; cdr3_nt: TGTGCCAGCAGCCAAGACAGGGGGATCACTGAAGCTTTCTTT; cdr3_aa: CASSQDRGITEAFF
v_call: TRBV5-1; j_call: TRBJ2-1; d_call: TRBD2; clone_size: NA; cdr3_nt: TGCGCCAGCAGCTTGGGGGGGACTAGCGTCTACAATGAGCAGTTCTTC; cdr3_aa: CASSLGGTSVYNEQFF
v_call: TRBV3-1; j_call: TRBJ2-1; d_call: NA; clone_size: few; cdr3_nt: TGTGCCAGCAGCCAAGCTGGAGGGCTTTACAATGAGCAGTTCTTC; cdr3_aa: CASSQAGGLYNEQFF
v_call: TRBV10-3; j_call: TRBJ2-1; d_call: TRBD1; clone_size: NA; cdr3_nt: TGTGCCATCAGCGGGACAGGGGGAAGCAATGAGCAGTTCTTC; cdr3_aa: CAISGTGGSNEQFF
v_call: TRBV5-1; j_call: TRBJ1-1; d_call: NA; clone_size: NA; cdr3_nt: TGCGCCAGCACCCAGGGAGGGGGGGCGAACACTGAAGCTTTCTTT; cdr3_aa: CASTQGGGANTEAFF
v_call: TRBV5-1; j_call: TRBJ2-7; d_call: NA; clone_size: few; cdr3_nt: TGCGCCAGCAGCTCGTCCCTGGGTTACGAGCAGTACTTC; cdr3_aa: CASSSSLGYEQYF
v_call: TRBV3-1; j_call: TRBJ1-2; d_call: NA; clone_size: NA; cdr3_nt: TGTGCCAGCAGCCAAGTTGAGACAGCGGGTTGGTATGGCTACACCTTC; cdr3_aa: CASSQVETAGWYGYTF
v_call: TRBV4-1; j_call: TRBJ2-5; d_call: NA; clone_size: NA; cdr3_nt: TGCGCCAGCAGCCAAGAACCTAACAACAATGAGCAGTACTTC; cdr3_aa: CASSQEPNNNEQYF
v_call: TRBV5-5; j_call: TRBJ2-7; d_call: NA; clone_size: NA; cdr3_nt: TGTGCCAGCAGCTTGGGAGGGTGGAGCTCCTACGAGCAGTACTTC; cdr3_aa: CASSLGGWSSYEQYF
v_call: TRBV20-1; j_call: TRBJ2-1; d_call: TRBD2; clone_size: NA; cdr3_nt: TGCAGTGCTAGAAGGGAGATAGCGGGAACCTACAATGAGCAGTTCTTC; cdr3_aa: CSARREIAGTYNEQFF
v_call: TRBV28; j_call: TRBJ2-5; d_call: NA; clone_size: NA; cdr3_nt: TGTGCCAGCAGTTCCCCGGGAACCAACCAAGAGACCCAGTACTTC; cdr3_aa: CASSSPGTNQETQYF
v_call: TRBV20-1; j_call: TRBJ2-7; d_call: TRBD2; clone_size: NA; cdr3_nt: TGCAGTGGCGCGGGAGAGGGACGCGAGCAGTACTTC; cdr3_aa: CSGAGEGREQYF
v_call: TRBV7-2; j_call: TRBJ2-3; d_call: TRBD2; clone_size: few; cdr3_nt: TGTGCCAGCAGCCCGCCGGGGAGCGGGAGGGAGAGATACGCGTATTTT; cdr3_aa: CASSPPGSGRERYAYF
v_call: TRBV7-9; j_call: TRBJ2-2; d_call: NA; clone_size: NA; cdr3_nt: TGTGCCAGCAGCCCCGTTAGGAACACCGGGGAGCTGTTTTTT; cdr3_aa: CASSPVRNTGELFF
v_call: TRBV29-1; j_call: TRBJ2-6; d_call: NA; clone_size: few; cdr3_nt: TGCAGCGTTGTGGGGGCTGGGGCCAACGTCCTGACTTTC; cdr3_aa: CSVVGAGANVLTF
v_call: TRBV29-1; j_call: TRBJ1-2; d_call: NA; clone_size: few; cdr3_nt: TGCAGCGCCCGGGGGGCAACCACCAACTATGGCTACACCTTC; cdr3_aa: CSARGATTNYGYTF
v_call: TRBV5-1; j_call: TRBJ2-1; d_call: NA; clone_size: few; cdr3_nt: TGCGCCAGCAGCTTGGTGACTGGGACCTACAATGAGCAGTTCTTC; cdr3_aa: CASSLVTGTYNEQFF
v_call: TRBV12-3/TRBV12-4; j_call: TRBJ2-1; d_call: NA; clone_size: NA; cdr3_nt: TGTGCCAGCAGTTTAGCCTTAGGGGGAGTGGTTAGTAATGAGCAGTTCTTC; cdr3_aa: CASSLALGGVVSNEQFF